The rows below give T cell receptor beta chains drawn from one sample of a study of cytomegalovirus exposure and HLA in healthy donors. TCRdb keeps only in-frame clones here, not all; method: immunoSEQ multiplex PCR. The data show fewer than 150,000 clones, with roughly 86% seen just once and under 5% held by the top ten. Sequencing was performed on PBMCs. These receptors all come from a man aged 18 to 29 in good health and CMV-seronegative. CDR3s include the opening cysteine and the closing phenylalanine or tryptophan. Each record gives: clone size, D gene, J gene, V gene, CDR3 DNA, CDR3 protein. The D gene is left open where the match is weak. Clone size is stated in some rows and not others, as once, few, many or a class when expanded.

NA | NA | TRBJ2-3 | TRBV7-2 | TGTGCCAGCAGCTTAGTAGCGACTAGCACAGATACGCAGTATTTT | CASSLVATSTDTQYF
NA | TRBD1 | TRBJ1-2 | TRBV7-9 | TGTGCCAGCAGCTCGCTGCCGGGACAGGGGCACTATGGCTACACCTTC | CASSSLPGQGHYGYTF
few | TRBD2 | TRBJ2-3 | TRBV7-9 | TGTGCCAGCAGCCCCGACCAGCGGGGATACACAGATACGCAGTATTTT | CASSPDQRGYTDTQYF
NA | NA | TRBJ1-5 | TRBV10-3 | TGTGCGACTAGCGTCGGCAATCAGCCCCAGCATTTT | CATSVGNQPQHF
NA | TRBD2 | TRBJ2-1 | TRBV7-2 | TGTGCCAGCAGCTTTAGGGCTAGCGGGAGTGCTGAGCAGTTCTTC | CASSFRASGSAEQFF
NA | NA | TRBJ2-3 | TRBV13 | TGTGCCAGCAGCTTCTATCCGGGTCACTATCGGACAGATACGCAGTATTTT | CASSFYPGHYRTDTQYF
NA | TRBD1 | TRBJ1-6 | TRBV19 | TGTGCCAGTAGTATAGATTCGGCAGGGGGTTCTTCACCCCTCCACTTT | CASSIDSAGGSSPLHF
NA | NA | TRBJ1-5 | TRBV2 | TGTGCCAGCAGGGAGGATCAGCCCCAGCATTTT | CASREDQPQHF
NA | NA | TRBJ2-1 | TRBV7-8 | TGTGCCAGCAGCTTGTGGCAAGGAGAGTACAATGAGCAGTTCTTC | CASSLWQGEYNEQFF
NA | NA | TRBJ2-1 | TRBV27 | TGTGCCACCTCCCCCGGACATCCATCCTACAATGAGCAGTTCTTC | CATSPGHPSYNEQFF
NA | TRBD2 | TRBJ2-1 | TRBV30 | TGTGCCTGGAGTGTACGGGGACTAGCGGGACTTATGAATGAGCAGTTCTTC | CAWSVRGLAGLMNEQFF
NA | TRBD1 | TRBJ1-1 | TRBV15 | TGTGCCACCAGCAGGTCAGGGGGCCGCGGCACTGAAGCTTTCTTT | CATSRSGGRGTEAFF
NA | TRBD1 | TRBJ1-2 | TRBV5-1 | TGCGCCAGCAGCGAAGGGGACAGCGCAACCGGGGGCTACACCTTC | CASSEGDSATGGYTF
NA | NA | TRBJ1-1 | TRBV2 | TGTGCCAGCAGTCCCGGGACATTAAGGAACACTGAAGCTTTCTTT | CASSPGTLRNTEAFF
NA | TRBD2 | TRBJ2-7 | TRBV29-1 | TGCAGCGTCGAAGGGCTAGGACTAGCGGGATCCTACGAGCAGTACTTC | CSVEGLGLAGSYEQYF
few | NA | TRBJ2-1 | TRBV4-2 | TGTGCCAGCAGCCAAGATCCCGGGGGGCAGTACAATGAGCAGTTCTTC | CASSQDPGGQYNEQFF
NA | TRBD1 | TRBJ2-7 | TRBV19 | TGTGCCAGTAGTCCAGGGACAGGGGGAGTCGGGATTGGCTCCTACGAGCAGTACTTC | CASSPGTGGVGIGSYEQYF
NA | NA | TRBJ1-1 | TRBV5-6 | TGTGCCAGCAGTCAAACAGGGTCGGGAGCTTTCTTT | CASSQTGSGAFF
once | NA | TRBJ1-1 | TRBV29-1 | TGCAGCGTTGAAGGAGCAGGGAGGGAGATGAACACTGAAGCTTTCTTT | CSVEGAGREMNTEAFF
once | TRBD1 | TRBJ1-1 | TRBV18 | TGTGCCAGCTCGATGGACAGGGCTGAGAACACTGAAGCTTTCTTT | CASSMDRAENTEAFF